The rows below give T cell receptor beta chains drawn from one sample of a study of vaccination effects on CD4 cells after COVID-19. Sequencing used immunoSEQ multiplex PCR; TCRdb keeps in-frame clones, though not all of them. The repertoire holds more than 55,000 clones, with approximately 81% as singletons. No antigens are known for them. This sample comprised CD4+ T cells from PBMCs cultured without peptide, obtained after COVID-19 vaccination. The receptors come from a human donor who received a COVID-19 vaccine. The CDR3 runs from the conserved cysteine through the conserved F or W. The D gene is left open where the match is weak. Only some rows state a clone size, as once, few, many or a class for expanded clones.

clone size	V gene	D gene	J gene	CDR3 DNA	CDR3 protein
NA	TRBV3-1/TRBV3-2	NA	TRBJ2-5	TGTGCCAGCAGCCCGAGTAGTGGGAATACCGGCGAGACCCAGTACTTC	CASSPSSGNTGETQYF
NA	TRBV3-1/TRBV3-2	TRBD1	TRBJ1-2	TGTGCCAGCAGGTCAGGGGGTACCAACTATGGCTACACCTTC	CASRSGGTNYGYTF
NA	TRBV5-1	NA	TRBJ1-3	TGCGCCAGCAGCTTGGTGGGGGTCTCTGGAAACACCATATATTTT	CASSLVGVSGNTIYF
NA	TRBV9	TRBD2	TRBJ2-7	TGTGCCAGCAGCGTAGGGGTTAGCGGGGACATAGAGCAGTACTTC	CASSVGVSGDIEQYF
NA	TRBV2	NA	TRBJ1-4	TGTGCCAGCAGTGAAACAGGGAATGAAAAACTGTTTTTT	CASSETGNEKLFF
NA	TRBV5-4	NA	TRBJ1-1	TGTGCCAGCAGCCCACCCGGAGGGGACACTGAAGCTTTCTTT	CASSPPGGDTEAFF
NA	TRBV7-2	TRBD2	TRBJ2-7	TGTGCCAGCAGCTTAGATTCTAGCGGGACCGTCGGGCAGTACTTC	CASSLDSSGTVGQYF
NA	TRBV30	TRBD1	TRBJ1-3	TGTGCCTGGGGGGACAGCGGAAACACCATATATTTT	CAWGDSGNTIYF
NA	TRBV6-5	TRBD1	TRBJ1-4	TGTGCCAGCAGTTACCAGGGGGCGCGAGGTGAAAAACTGTTTTTT	CASSYQGARGEKLFF
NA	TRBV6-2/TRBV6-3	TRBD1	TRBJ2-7	TGTGCCAGCAGTAGTCCTAAGACAGGACAGGCCTACGAGCAGTACTTC	CASSSPKTGQAYEQYF
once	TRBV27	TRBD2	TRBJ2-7	TGTGCCAGCAGTTTAAAGGCGGGAGGGAGGACCTACGAGCAGTACTTC	CASSLKAGGRTYEQYF
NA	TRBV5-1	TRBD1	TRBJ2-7	TGCGCCAGCAGCTTGCGCGCGGGGACAGGGAACCACGAGCAGTACTTC	CASSLRAGTGNHEQYF
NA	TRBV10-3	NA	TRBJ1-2	TGTGCCATCAGGGAAGGGCGTGGCTACACCTTC	CAIREGRGYTF
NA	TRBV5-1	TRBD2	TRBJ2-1	TGCGCCAGCAGCTCCGGACTAGAGGGATTAAGGGGCGTCAATGAGCAGTTCTTC	CASSSGLEGLRGVNEQFF
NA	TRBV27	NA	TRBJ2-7	TGTGCCAGCAGTTTGTCCAGGAACACCTACGAGCAGTACTTC	CASSLSRNTYEQYF
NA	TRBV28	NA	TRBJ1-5	TGTGCCAGCAGTTCCCCGGGGAGGGGGAATCAGCCCCAGCATTTT	CASSSPGRGNQPQHF
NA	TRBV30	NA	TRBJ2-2	TGTGCCTGGACCCGCGGGGCGAACACCGGGGAGCTGTTTTTT	CAWTRGANTGELFF